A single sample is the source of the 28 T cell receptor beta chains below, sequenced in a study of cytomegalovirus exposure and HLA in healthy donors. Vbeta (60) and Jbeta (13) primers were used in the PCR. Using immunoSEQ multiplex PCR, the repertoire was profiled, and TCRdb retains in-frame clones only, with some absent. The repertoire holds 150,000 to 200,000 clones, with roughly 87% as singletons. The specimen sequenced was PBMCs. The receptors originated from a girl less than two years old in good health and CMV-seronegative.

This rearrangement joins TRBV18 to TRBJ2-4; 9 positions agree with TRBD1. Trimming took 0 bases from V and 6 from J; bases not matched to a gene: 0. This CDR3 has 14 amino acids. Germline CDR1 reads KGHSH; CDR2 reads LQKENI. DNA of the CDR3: TGTGCCAGCTCACCACCGGGACAGGGAAACATTCAGTACTTC. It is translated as CASSPPGQGNIQYF. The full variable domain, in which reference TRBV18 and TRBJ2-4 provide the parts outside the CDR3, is NAGVMQNPRHLVRRRGQEARLRCSPMKGHSHVYWYRQLPEEGLKFMVYLQKENIIDESGMPKERFSAEFPKEGPSILRIQQVVRGDSAAYFCASSPPGQGNIQYFGAGTRLSVL.

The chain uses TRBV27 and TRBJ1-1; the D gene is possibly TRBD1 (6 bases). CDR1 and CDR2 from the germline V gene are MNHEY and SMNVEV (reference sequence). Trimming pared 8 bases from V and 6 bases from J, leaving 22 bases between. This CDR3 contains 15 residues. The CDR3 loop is CASSPEWAGGPEAFF. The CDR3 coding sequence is TGTGCCAGCTCCCCAGAGTGGGCGGGGGGCCCTGAAGCTTTCTTT.

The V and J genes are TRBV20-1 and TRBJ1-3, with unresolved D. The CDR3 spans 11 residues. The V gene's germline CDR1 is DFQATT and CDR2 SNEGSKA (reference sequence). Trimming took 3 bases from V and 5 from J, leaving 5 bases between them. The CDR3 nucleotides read TGCAGTGCTAGTTTCAGAAACACCATATATTTT. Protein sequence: CSASFRNTIYF.

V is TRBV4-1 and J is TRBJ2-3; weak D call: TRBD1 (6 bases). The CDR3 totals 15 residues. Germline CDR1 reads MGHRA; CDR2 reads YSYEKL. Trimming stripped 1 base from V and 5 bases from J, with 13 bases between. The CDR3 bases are TGCGCCAGCAGCCAAGGGGCAGGGGCTGGAGATACGCAGTATTTT. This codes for CASSQGAGAGDTQYF.

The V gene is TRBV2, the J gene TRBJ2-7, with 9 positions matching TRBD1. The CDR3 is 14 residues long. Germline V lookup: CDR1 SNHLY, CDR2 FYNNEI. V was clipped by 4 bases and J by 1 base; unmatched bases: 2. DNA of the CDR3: TGTGCCAGCAGTGGGACAGGGGTTTCCTACGAGCAGTACTTC. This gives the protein CASSGTGVSYEQYF.

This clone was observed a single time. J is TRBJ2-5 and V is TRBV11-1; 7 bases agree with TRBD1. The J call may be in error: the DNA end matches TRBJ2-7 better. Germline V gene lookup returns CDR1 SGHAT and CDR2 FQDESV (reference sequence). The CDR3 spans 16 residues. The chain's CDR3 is CASSSWTGQEPYEQYF. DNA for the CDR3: TGTGCCAGCAGCTCTTGGACAGGACAGGAACCCTACGAGCAGTACTTC.

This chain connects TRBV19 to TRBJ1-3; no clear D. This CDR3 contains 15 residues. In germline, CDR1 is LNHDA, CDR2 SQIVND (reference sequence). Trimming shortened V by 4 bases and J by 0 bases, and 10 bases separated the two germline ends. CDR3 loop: CASSTDTNSGNTIYF. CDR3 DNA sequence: TGTGCCAGTAGTACGGATACTAACTCTGGAAACACCATATATTTT.

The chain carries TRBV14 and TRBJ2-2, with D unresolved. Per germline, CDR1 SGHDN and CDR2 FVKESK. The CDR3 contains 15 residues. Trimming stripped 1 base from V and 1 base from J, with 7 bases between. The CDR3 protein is CASSQGAVNTGELFF. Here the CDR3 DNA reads TGTGCCAGCAGCCAAGGGGCCGTGAACACCGGGGAGCTGTTTTTT.

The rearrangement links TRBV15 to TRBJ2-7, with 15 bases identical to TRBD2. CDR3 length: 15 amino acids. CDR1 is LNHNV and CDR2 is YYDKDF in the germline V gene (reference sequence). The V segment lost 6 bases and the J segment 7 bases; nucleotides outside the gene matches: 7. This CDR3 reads CATSPGTSGRWEQYF. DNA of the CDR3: TGTGCCACCAGTCCCGGGACTAGCGGGAGGTGGGAGCAGTACTTC.

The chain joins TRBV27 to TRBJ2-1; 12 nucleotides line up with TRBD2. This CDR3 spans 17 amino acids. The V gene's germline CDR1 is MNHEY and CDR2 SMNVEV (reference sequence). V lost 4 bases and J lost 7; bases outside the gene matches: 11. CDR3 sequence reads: CASSSNTRLAGANEQFF. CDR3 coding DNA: TGTGCCAGCAGTTCCAATACCCGACTAGCGGGGGCAAATGAGCAGTTCTTC.

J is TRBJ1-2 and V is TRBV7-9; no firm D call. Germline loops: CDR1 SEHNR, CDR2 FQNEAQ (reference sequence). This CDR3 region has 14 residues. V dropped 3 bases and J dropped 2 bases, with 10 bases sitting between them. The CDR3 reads CASSLAGANYGYTF. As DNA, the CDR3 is TGTGCCAGCAGCTTGGCGGGAGCCAACTATGGCTACACCTTC.

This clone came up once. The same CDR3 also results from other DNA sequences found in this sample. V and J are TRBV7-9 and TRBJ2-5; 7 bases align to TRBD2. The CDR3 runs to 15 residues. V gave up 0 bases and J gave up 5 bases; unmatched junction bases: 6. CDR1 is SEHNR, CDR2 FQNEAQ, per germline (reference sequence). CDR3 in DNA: TGTGCCAGCAGCTTAGCGGGAGGGCCGGGGGAGACCCAGTACTTC. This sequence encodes CASSLAGGPGETQYF.

The CDR3 nucleotides are TGTGCCAGCTCTACAGGGAGCTACGAGCAGTACTTC. Translation: CASSTGSYEQYF. J is TRBJ2-7 and V is TRBV5-6; tentatively, D is TRBD1 (6 bases). The CDR3 is 12 residues long. The V gene's germline CDR1 is SGHDT and CDR2 YYEEEE. With 7 bases removed from V and 3 bases from J, the gap between germline ends came to 11 bases.

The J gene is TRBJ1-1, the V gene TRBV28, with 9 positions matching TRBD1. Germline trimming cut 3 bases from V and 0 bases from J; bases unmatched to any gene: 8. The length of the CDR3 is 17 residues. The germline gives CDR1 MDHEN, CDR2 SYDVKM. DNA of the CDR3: TGTGCCAGCAGTTTTGACAGGGGGATGTCCATGAACACTGAAGCTTTCTTT. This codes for CASSFDRGMSMNTEAFF.

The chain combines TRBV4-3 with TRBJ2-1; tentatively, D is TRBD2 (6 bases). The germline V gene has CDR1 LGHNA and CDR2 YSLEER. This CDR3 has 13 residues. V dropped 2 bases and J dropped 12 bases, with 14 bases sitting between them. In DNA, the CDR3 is TGCGCCAGCAGCCAAAACGAGGGGACTTCGCAGTTCTTC. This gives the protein CASSQNEGTSQFF.

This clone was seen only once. CDR3 sequence (DNA): TGTGCCACCAGCTCCTCTTTGGCCGCTAGCACAGATACGCAGTATTTT. Translation: CATSSSLAASTDTQYF. V usage is TRBV15 and J usage is TRBJ2-3; no clear D. Between the trimmed V and J ends, which lost 5 bases and 0 bases, there was a span of 15 bases. This CDR3 comprises 16 residues. CDR1 and CDR2 (germline): LNHNV, YYDKDF (reference sequence).

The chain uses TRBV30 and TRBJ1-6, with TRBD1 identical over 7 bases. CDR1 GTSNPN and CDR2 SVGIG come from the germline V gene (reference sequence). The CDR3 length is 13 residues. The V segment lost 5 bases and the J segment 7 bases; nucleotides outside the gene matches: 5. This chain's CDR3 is CAWQGQMNSPLHF. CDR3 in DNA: TGTGCCTGGCAGGGACAGATGAATTCACCCCTCCACTTT.

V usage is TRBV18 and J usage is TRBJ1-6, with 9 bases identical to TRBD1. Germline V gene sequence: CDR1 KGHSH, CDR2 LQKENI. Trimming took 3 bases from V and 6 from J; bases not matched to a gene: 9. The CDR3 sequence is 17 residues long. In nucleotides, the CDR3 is TGTGCCAGCTCACCCCTCGGGACAGGGTTTGTTAATTCACCCCTCCACTTT. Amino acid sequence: CASSPLGTGFVNSPLHF.

CDR3 protein: CAISESFLINNEQFF. CDR3 DNA sequence: TGTGCCATCAGTGAGTCCTTTCTAATCAACAATGAGCAGTTCTTC. V and J are TRBV10-3 and TRBJ2-1; D gene unclear. The CDR3 contains 15 residues. The germline CDR1 and CDR2 sequences are ENHRY and SYGVKD. V dropped 0 bases and J dropped 5 bases, with 11 bases sitting between them.

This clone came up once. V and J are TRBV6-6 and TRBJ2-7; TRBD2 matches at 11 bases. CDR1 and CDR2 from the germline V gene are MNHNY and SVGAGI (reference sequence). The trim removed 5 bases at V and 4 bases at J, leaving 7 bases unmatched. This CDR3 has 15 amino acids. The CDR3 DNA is TGTGCCAGCAGTCCTCCCGGGACTAGCGGTTACGAGCAGTACTTC. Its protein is CASSPPGTSGYEQYF.

DNA for the CDR3: TGTGCCAGCAGTTTCCGACTAGCGGGAGTGCCAGATACGCAGTATTTT. Protein product: CASSFRLAGVPDTQYF. V gene TRBV27 combines with J gene TRBJ2-3, with TRBD2 identical over 12 bases. Germline lookup yields CDR1 MNHEY and CDR2 SMNVEV (reference sequence). The CDR3 is 16 residues long. The ends lost 3 bases at V and 4 bases at J; junction bases unmatched: 5.

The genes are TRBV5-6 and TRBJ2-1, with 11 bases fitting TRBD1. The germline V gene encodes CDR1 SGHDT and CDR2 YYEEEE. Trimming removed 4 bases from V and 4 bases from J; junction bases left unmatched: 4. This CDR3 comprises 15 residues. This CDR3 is CASSTGQGAYNEQFF. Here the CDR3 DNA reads TGTGCCAGCAGCACAGGACAGGGGGCTTACAATGAGCAGTTCTTC.

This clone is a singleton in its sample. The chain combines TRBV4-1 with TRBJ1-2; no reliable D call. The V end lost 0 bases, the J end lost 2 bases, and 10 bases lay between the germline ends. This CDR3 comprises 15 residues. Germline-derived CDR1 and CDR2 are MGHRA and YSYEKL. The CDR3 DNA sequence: TGCGCCAGCAGCCAAGATAGTCACGGGAACTATGGCTACACCTTC. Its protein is CASSQDSHGNYGYTF.

CDR3 sequence (DNA): TGTGCCAGCTCACCTCCGGGACTAGCGGGTCCAAACCCCTCCTACAATGAGCAGTTCTTC. Encoded protein: CASSPPGLAGPNPSYNEQFF. The chain combines TRBV18 with TRBJ2-1, with 12 bases aligning to TRBD2. The ends lost 3 bases at V and 0 bases at J; junction bases unmatched: 12. Germline V CDR1 and CDR2: KGHSH, LQKENI. This CDR3 region has 20 residues.

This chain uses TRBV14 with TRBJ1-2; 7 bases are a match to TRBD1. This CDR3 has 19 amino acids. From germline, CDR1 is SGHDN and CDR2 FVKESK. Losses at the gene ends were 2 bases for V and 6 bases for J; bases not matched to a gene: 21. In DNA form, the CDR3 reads TGTGCCAGCAGCCAATTCACCGAAAAACAGGGGTGGCAGGCTGATGGCTACACCTTC. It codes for CASSQFTEKQGWQADGYTF. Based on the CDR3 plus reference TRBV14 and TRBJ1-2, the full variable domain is EAGVTQFPSHSVIEKGQTVTLRCDPISGHDNLYWYRRVMGKEIKFLLHFVKESKQDESGMPNNRFLAERTGGTYSTLKVQPAELEDSGVYFCASSQFTEKQGWQADGYTFGSGTRLTVV.

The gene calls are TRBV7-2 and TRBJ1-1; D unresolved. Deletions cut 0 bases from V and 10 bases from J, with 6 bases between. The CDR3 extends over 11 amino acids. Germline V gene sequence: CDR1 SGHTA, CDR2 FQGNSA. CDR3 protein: CASSLAPRAFF. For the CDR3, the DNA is TGTGCCAGCAGCTTAGCGCCTAGAGCTTTCTTT.

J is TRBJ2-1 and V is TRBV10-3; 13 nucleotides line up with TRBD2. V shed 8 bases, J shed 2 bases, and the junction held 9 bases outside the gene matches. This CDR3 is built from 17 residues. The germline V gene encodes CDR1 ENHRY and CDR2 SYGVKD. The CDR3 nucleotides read TGTGCCATCGCCGGGACTAGCGGGGACCAAACCTACAATGAGCAGTTCTTC. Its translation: CAIAGTSGDQTYNEQFF.

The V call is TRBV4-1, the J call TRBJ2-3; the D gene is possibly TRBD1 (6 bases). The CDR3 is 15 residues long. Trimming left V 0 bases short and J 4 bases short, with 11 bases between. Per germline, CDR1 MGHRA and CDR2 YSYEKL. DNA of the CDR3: TGCGCCAGCAGCCAAGATGGGGGCCGCGCAGATACGCAGTATTTT. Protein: CASSQDGGRADTQYF.